The 30 T cell receptor beta chains presented below share a single source sample, sequenced in a study of shared clonotypes between healthy human individuals. TCRdb keeps only in-frame clones here, not all; method: immunoSEQ multiplex PCR. The table shows about 680,000 clones, with 55% to 85% occurring only once. Source material: memory CD4+ T cells sorted from blood. Subset meaning: CD45RA-negative fraction. The receptors come from a woman aged 25-40 years in good health.

The gene calls are TRBV4-1 and TRBJ2-7; D might be TRBD1 or TRBD2, each matching 6 bases. Germline CDR1 and CDR2: MGHRA and YSYEKL. The V end was cut by 4 bases, the J end by 2 bases, with 15 bases between. CDR3 length equals 15 residues. The CDR3 here is CASSPDRGRPYEQYF. The CDR3 region has the DNA TGCGCCAGCAGCCCAGACCGGGGGCGACCCTACGAGCAGTACTTC.

The CDR3 is CAWSPGQSSYNEQFF. The DNA for the CDR3 is TGTGCCTGGAGCCCGGGACAAAGCTCCTACAATGAGCAGTTCTTC. This chain uses TRBV30 with TRBJ2-1; D perhaps matches TRBD1 (6 bases). The germline V gene encodes CDR1 GTSNPN and CDR2 SVGIG (reference sequence). The CDR3 contains 15 residues. V dropped 3 bases and J dropped 0 bases, with 12 bases sitting between them.

This clone was seen many times. V and J are TRBV6-4 and TRBJ2-3; no definite D call. Germline loops: CDR1 MRHNA, CDR2 SNTAGT. The CDR3 runs to 13 residues. The V gene lost 4 bases and the J gene lost 2 bases, with 7 bases spanning the gap. CDR3 coding DNA: TGTGCCAGCAGTGCCGGCACCACAGATACGCAGTATTTT. Amino acids: CASSAGTTDTQYF.

This clone was counted at least ten times. The chain has TRBV6-6 and TRBJ2-5; D gene ambiguous. Trimming stripped 3 bases from V and 4 bases from J, with 6 bases between. CDR1 is MNHNY, CDR2 SVGAGI, per germline (reference sequence). This CDR3 is built from 12 residues. CDR3 in amino acids: CASSYRPETQYF. CDR3 coding DNA: TGTGCCAGCAGTTATCGTCCAGAGACCCAGTACTTC.

This clone was recorded once. The CDR3 region has the DNA TGTGCCAGTACCACCAGAGGGGAATACAATGAGCAGTTCTTC. Its translation: CASTTRGEYNEQFF. V gene TRBV19 combines with J gene TRBJ2-1; either TRBD1 or TRBD2 may fit D (5 bases each). The CDR3 extends over 14 amino acids. The V end was cut by 7 bases, the J end by 4 bases, with 14 bases between. The germline gives CDR1 LNHDA, CDR2 SQIVND (reference sequence).

The rearrangement joins TRBV4-2 to TRBJ2-3, with 9 nucleotides matching TRBD2. Trimming at V came to 0 bases and at J to 2 bases, leaving 12 bases not matched to a gene. Germline V gene lookup returns CDR1 LGHNA and CDR2 YNFKEQ. The CDR3 sequence is 19 residues long. CDR3 sequence reads: CASSQDFRLAVQSTDTQYF. CDR3 DNA sequence: TGTGCCAGCAGCCAAGATTTCAGACTAGCGGTCCAATCCACAGATACGCAGTATTTT.

The chain employs TRBV2 and TRBJ2-7; 8 bases match TRBD2. Germline CDR1 SNHLY, CDR2 FYNNEI. The trim removed 1 base at V and 1 base at J, leaving 3 bases unmatched. CDR3 size: 15 residues. CDR3 amino acids: CASSEGTSRSYEQYF. The DNA of the CDR3 is TGTGCCAGCAGTGAAGGGACTAGCAGGTCCTACGAGCAGTACTTC.

This chain joins TRBV7-2 and TRBJ2-7; tentative D call: TRBD1 (5 bases). Germline loops: CDR1 SGHTA, CDR2 FQGNSA. The CDR3 length is 14 residues. V was shortened by 3 bases and J by 9 bases, with 18 bases between the two germline ends. DNA of the CDR3: TGTGCCAGCAGCTTTTCTCAGGGTTTAGGCGGGCAGTACTTC. It yields the protein CASSFSQGLGGQYF.

This clone was detected only a few times. Additional DNA sequences in this sample encode the identical CDR3. The rearrangement links TRBV5-1 to TRBJ2-1; D ambiguous. V was cut by 0 bases and J by 7 bases, with 5 bases left in between. This CDR3 region has 12 residues. Germline V gene data show CDR1 as SGHRS and CDR2 as YFSETQ. This chain's CDR3 is CASSLGRNEQFF. CDR3 sequence (DNA): TGCGCCAGCAGCTTGGGTAGAAATGAGCAGTTCTTC.

V gene TRBV28 combines with J gene TRBJ1-2; 10 positions match TRBD1. The V gene end was trimmed by 8 bases and the J gene end by 0 bases; junction bases not matched to a gene: 9. The CDR3 runs 16 residues. In germline, CDR1 is MDHEN, CDR2 SYDVKM. CDR3 DNA sequence: TGTGCCAGCGAGGGGGACAGGGGCGCATCTAACTATGGCTACACCTTC. This sequence encodes CASEGDRGASNYGYTF.

V usage is TRBV28 and J usage is TRBJ2-2; 7 nucleotides line up with TRBD2. With V trimmed by 4 bases and J by 2 bases, 4 bases remained unmatched. The germline V gene encodes CDR1 MDHEN and CDR2 SYDVKM. This CDR3 has 15 amino acids. The CDR3 DNA reads as TGTGCCAGCAGTTATAGCGGGCCAAACACCGGGGAGCTGTTTTTT. It codes for CASSYSGPNTGELFF.

The chain is built from TRBV7-3 and TRBJ2-1; 7 bases align to TRBD2. Germline CDR1 reads SGHTA; CDR2 reads FQGTGA. V lost 5 bases, J lost 1 base, and 5 bases stayed unmatched. The CDR3 is 15 residues long. CDR3 nucleotides: TGTGCCAGCAGCCGCGGGAGTGGTTCCTACAATGAGCAGTTCTTC. Protein: CASSRGSGSYNEQFF.

This clone was found a few times. V gene TRBV10-1 combines with J gene TRBJ1-2; D unclear. Germline V CDR1 and CDR2: WNHNN, SYGVQD (reference sequence). The CDR3 has 13 amino acids. V lost 10 bases to trimming and J lost 4 bases, with 16 bases between them. DNA for the CDR3: TGCGCCACCAGCAGTGGCAGGTCCTATGGCTACACCTTC. It yields the protein CATSSGRSYGYTF.

V gene TRBV7-2 combines with J gene TRBJ1-1; 8 positions agree with TRBD1. Germline V gene lookup returns CDR1 SGHTA and CDR2 FQGNSA. V trimming: 2 bases; J trimming: 1 base; junction bases outside the gene matches: 9. CDR3 size: 17 residues. CDR3 in amino acids: CASSLRPQGQANTEAFF. CDR3 DNA: TGTGCCAGCAGCTTACGCCCCCAGGGACAGGCGAACACTGAAGCTTTCTTT.

V is TRBV7-2 and J is TRBJ2-3, with D possibly called TRBD1 or TRBD2 (6 bases each). The V gene lost 1 base and the J gene lost 2 bases, with 13 bases spanning the gap. Looked up from germline, CDR1 is SGHTA and CDR2 is FQGNSA. This CDR3 spans 16 amino acids. DNA for the CDR3: TGTGCCAGCAGCTTAGGAGTAGGGGGGCCCACAGATACGCAGTATTTT. It translates to CASSLGVGGPTDTQYF. Variable domain in full (rest from reference TRBV7-2 and TRBJ2-3): GAGVSQSPSNKVTEKGKDVELRCDPISGHTALYWYRQSLGQGLEFLIYFQGNSAPDKSGLPSDRFSAERTGGSVSTLTIQRTQQEDSAVYLCASSLGVGGPTDTQYFGPGTRLTVL.

There are a few counts of this clone. V usage is TRBV28 and J usage is TRBJ2-7; D is unclear. The CDR3 has 12 residues. The V end lost 4 bases, the J end lost 2 bases, and 6 bases lay between the germline ends. Germline CDR1 MDHEN, CDR2 SYDVKM. The CDR3 sequence is CASSSNTYEQYF. Here the CDR3 DNA reads TGTGCCAGCAGTTCAAACACCTACGAGCAGTACTTC.

The chain joins TRBV11-2 to TRBJ1-4; unclear D gene. Germline V gene lookup returns CDR1 SGHAT and CDR2 FQNNGV. V was pared by 8 bases and J by 3 bases, with 7 bases between. The CDR3 has 12 amino acids. The CDR3 sequence: CASSAPNEKLFF. CDR3 bases: TGTGCCAGCTCAGCACCTAATGAAAAACTGTTTTTT.

This sequence joins TRBV19 and TRBJ2-7, with D maybe TRBD2 (5 bases). Per germline, CDR1 LNHDA and CDR2 SQIVND (reference sequence). The CDR3 totals 13 residues. Trimming left V 4 bases short and J 6 bases short, with 13 bases between. The CDR3 DNA reads TGTGCCAGTAGTACAATGAGCGGAGCCGAGCAGTACTTC. Its protein product is CASSTMSGAEQYF.

The rearrangement joins TRBV28 to TRBJ2-3; perhaps TRBD2 as D (7 bases). The CDR3 totals 18 residues. Trimming removed 2 bases at V and 5 bases at J, with 23 bases between. The V gene's germline CDR1 is MDHEN and CDR2 SYDVKM. The CDR3 reads CASSLIKGGGSIGDTQYF. CDR3 nucleotide sequence: TGTGCCAGCAGTTTAATAAAGGGAGGGGGTAGTATTGGAGATACGCAGTATTTT.

The sample holds a few counts of this clone. The V gene is TRBV30, the J gene TRBJ2-2, with D perhaps TRBD2 (5 bases). The V end lost 3 bases, the J end lost 5 bases, and 16 bases lay between the germline ends. Looked up from germline, CDR1 is GTSNPN and CDR2 is SVGIG (reference sequence). The CDR3 runs to 15 residues. CDR3 bases: TGTGCCTGGAGCGATTTTAATTGGAGGACCGGGGAGCTGTTTTTT. It is translated as CAWSDFNWRTGELFF.

The chain joins TRBV27 to TRBJ1-1, with TRBD1 identical over 9 bases. The J segment lost 5 bases and the V segment lost 5 bases, leaving 9 bases of the junction unmatched. In germline, CDR1 is MNHEY, CDR2 SMNVEV (reference sequence). The CDR3 spans 15 residues. The CDR3 DNA follows: TGTGCCAGCAGTCCACTTACAGGGGGCGGGACTGAAGCTTTCTTT. It specifies CASSPLTGGGTEAFF.

This chain joins TRBV6-1 and TRBJ2-6; D assignment may be TRBD1 or TRBD2 (5 bases each). V dropped 2 bases and J dropped 2 bases, with 13 bases sitting between them. The CDR3 is 17 amino acids. CDR1 MNHNS and CDR2 SASEGT come from the germline V gene. The DNA of the CDR3 is TGTGCCAGCAGTGAACCTTCTGAGGGGACTGGGGCCAACGTCCTGACTTTC. Its translation is CASSEPSEGTGANVLTF.

This clone showed up just a few times. Given a much more abundant clone one base away, this may be a read error. The same CDR3 can be traced to other DNA sequences in this sample. The rearrangement joins TRBV5-1 to TRBJ2-2; weak D call: TRBD1 (6 bases). The CDR3 consists of 13 residues. V was trimmed by 3 bases and J by 5 bases, leaving 8 bases between them. Germline loops: CDR1 SGHRS, CDR2 YFSETQ. As DNA, the CDR3 is TGCGCCAGCAGCTATGGACAGACCGGGGAGCTGTTTTTT. Protein product: CASSYGQTGELFF.

This clone was seen a single time. The V call is TRBV6-1, the J call TRBJ2-7; the D is unclear. V was cut by 4 bases and J by 8 bases, with 9 bases left in between. This CDR3 is built from 11 residues. The germline CDR1 and CDR2 sequences are MNHNS and SASEGT. DNA of the CDR3: TGTGCCAGCAGTGTCGAAACCAAGCAGTACTTC. This translates into CASSVETKQYF.

The rearrangement uses TRBV9 and TRBJ2-3; no clear D gene. Germline CDR1 SGDLS, CDR2 YYNGEE. Between the trimmed V and J ends, which lost 0 bases and 0 bases, there was a span of 8 bases. This CDR3 contains 15 residues. CDR3 residues: CASSVDDGSTDTQYF. The CDR3 region has the DNA TGTGCCAGCAGCGTAGATGACGGGAGCACAGATACGCAGTATTTT.

This clone was counted once. The chain is built from TRBV6-1 and TRBJ2-7, with TRBD2 identical over 7 bases. Trimming took 4 bases from V and 7 from J; bases not matched to a gene: 16. This CDR3 has 16 amino acids. CDR1 and CDR2 (germline): MNHNS, SASEGT. The CDR3 reads CASSGAAGIPTGEQYF. In nucleotides, the CDR3 is TGTGCCAGCAGTGGGGCAGCGGGGATACCTACTGGGGAGCAGTACTTC.

The V call is TRBV12-5, the J call TRBJ2-1, with 8 nucleotides matching TRBD1. Looked up from germline, CDR1 is LGHNT and CDR2 is FRNRAP. J gave up 7 bases and V 2 bases, and 4 bases lay outside the gene matches. The CDR3 extends over 14 amino acids. CDR3 region: CASGLQGATNEQFF. CDR3 sequence (DNA): TGTGCTAGTGGTTTGCAGGGGGCGACGAATGAGCAGTTCTTC. Full variable domain (rest looked up from reference TRBV12-5 and TRBJ2-1): DARVTQTPRHKVTEMGQEVTMRCQPILGHNTVFWYRQTMMQGLELLAYFRNRAPLDDSGMPKDRFSAEMPDATLATLKIQPSEPRDSAVYFCASGLQGATNEQFFGPGTRLTVL.

As to this clone: This specimen includes other DNA sequences encoding the same CDR3. The rearrangement links TRBV6-1 to TRBJ1-2; D gene uncertain. The V end was cut by 2 bases, the J end by 8 bases, with 9 bases between. The germline V gene has CDR1 MNHNS and CDR2 SASEGT. This CDR3 is built from 12 residues. CDR3 sequence reads: CASSEYKGGYTF. CDR3 DNA sequence: TGTGCCAGCAGTGAATACAAGGGAGGCTACACCTTC.

The chain joins TRBV10-3 to TRBJ1-1; TRBD1 matches at 7 bases. Germline V gene sequence: CDR1 ENHRY, CDR2 SYGVKD. The CDR3 has 13 amino acids. The ends lost 6 bases at V and 1 base at J; junction bases unmatched: 2. CDR3 in DNA: TGTGCCATCAGCACAGGGGAGAACACTGAAGCTTTCTTT. Encoded protein: CAISTGENTEAFF.

The chain carries TRBV7-6 and TRBJ2-2; D remains ambiguous. The CDR3 length is 13 residues. V shed 2 bases and J shed 8 bases, with 9 bases lying between them. The germline V gene encodes CDR1 SGHVS and CDR2 FNYEAQ. Here the CDR3 DNA reads TGTGCCAGCAGCTTATTCGCTGATGGGGAGCTGTTTTTT. This translates into CASSLFADGELFF. Based on the CDR3 plus reference TRBV7-6 and TRBJ2-2, the full variable domain is GAGVSQSPRYKVTKRGQDVALRCDPISGHVSLYWYRQALGQGPEFLTYFNYEAQQDKSGLPNDRFSAERPEGSISTLTIQRTEQRDSAMYRCASSLFADGELFFGEGSRLTVL.